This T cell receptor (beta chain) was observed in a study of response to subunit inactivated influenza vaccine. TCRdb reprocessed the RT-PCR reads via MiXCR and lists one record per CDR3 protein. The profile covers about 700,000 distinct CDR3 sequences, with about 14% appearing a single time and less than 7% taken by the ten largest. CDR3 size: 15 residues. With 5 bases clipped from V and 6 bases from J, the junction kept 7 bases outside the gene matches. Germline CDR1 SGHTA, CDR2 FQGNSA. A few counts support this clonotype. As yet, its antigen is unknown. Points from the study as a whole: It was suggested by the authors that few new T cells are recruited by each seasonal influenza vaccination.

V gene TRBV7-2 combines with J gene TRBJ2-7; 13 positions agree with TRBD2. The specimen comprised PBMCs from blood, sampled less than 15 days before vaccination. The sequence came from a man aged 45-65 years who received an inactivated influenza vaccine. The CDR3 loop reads CASSATSGRALEQYF. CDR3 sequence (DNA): TGTGCCAGCAGCGCTACTAGCGGGAGGGCCCTCGAGCAGTACTTC.